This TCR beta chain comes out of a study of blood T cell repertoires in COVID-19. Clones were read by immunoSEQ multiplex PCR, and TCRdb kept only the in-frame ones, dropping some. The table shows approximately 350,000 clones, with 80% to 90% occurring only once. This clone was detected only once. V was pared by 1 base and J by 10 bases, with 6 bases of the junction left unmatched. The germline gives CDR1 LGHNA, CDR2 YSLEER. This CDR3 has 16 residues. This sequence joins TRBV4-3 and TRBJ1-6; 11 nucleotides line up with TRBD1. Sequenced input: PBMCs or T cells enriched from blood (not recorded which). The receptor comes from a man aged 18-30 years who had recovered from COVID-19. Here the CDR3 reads CASSQGGGQGDSPLHF. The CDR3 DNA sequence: TGCGCCAGCAGCCAAGGCGGGGGACAGGGGGACTCACCCCTCCACTTT.